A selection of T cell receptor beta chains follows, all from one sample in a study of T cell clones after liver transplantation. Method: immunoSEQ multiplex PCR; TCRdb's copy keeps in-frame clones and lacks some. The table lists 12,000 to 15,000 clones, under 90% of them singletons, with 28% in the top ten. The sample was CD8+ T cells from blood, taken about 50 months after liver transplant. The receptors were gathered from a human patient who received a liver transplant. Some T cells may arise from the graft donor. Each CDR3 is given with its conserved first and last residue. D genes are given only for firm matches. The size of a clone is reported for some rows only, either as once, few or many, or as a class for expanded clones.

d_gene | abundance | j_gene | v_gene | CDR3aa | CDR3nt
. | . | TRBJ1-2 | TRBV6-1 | CASIPVGSYGYTF | TGTGCCAGCATCCCGGTAGGTAGCTATGGCTACACCTTC
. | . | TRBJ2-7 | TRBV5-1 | CASSLETRPSYEQYF | TGCGCCAGCAGTCTTGAGACTAGGCCTTCCTACGAGCAGTACTTC
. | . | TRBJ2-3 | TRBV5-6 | CASSLDPPDTQYF | TGTGCCAGCAGCTTGGATCCCCCAGATACGCAGTATTTT
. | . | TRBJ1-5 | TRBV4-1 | CASSQDSGTGAQPQHF | TGCGCCAGCAGCCAAGATAGCGGGACCGGAGCTCAGCCCCAGCATTTT
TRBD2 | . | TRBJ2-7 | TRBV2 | CASSEVASGKAVYEQYF | TGTGCCAGCAGTGAAGTGGCTAGCGGGAAAGCGGTCTACGAGCAGTACTTC
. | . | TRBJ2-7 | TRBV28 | CASSPPGTEAYEQYF | TGTGCCAGCAGCCCACCCGGGACGGAAGCCTACGAGCAGTACTTC
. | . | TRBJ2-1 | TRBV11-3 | CASSFAGTGQFF | TGTGCCAGCAGCTTCGCTGGCACAGGCCAGTTCTTC
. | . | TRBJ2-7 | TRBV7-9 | CASSLDLGGSYEQYF | TGTGCCAGCAGCCTGGATTTGGGGGGCTCCTACGAGCAGTACTTC
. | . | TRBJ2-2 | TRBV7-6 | CASSLGGLTGRNTGELFF | TGTGCCAGCAGCTTAGGTGGCCTAACTGGGCGGAACACCGGGGAGCTGTTTTTT
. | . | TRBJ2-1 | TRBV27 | CASSLSYNEQFF | TGTGCCAGCAGTTTATCCTACAATGAGCAGTTCTTC
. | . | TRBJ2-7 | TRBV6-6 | CASSYAGSGYEQYF | TGTGCCAGCAGTTACGCGGGGTCGGGGTACGAGCAGTACTTC
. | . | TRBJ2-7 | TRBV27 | CASSLRRGYEQYF | TGTGCCAGCAGTTTACGTCGGGGTTACGAGCAGTACTTC
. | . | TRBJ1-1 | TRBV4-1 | CASSQTVGVLVGTEAFF | TGCGCCAGCAGCCAAACGGTGGGGGTTCTCGTTGGCACTGAAGCTTTCTTT
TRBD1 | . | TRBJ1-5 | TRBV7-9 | CASSPRGGGSQPQHF | TGTGCCAGCAGCCCCCGAGGGGGCGGCAGTCAGCCCCAGCATTTT
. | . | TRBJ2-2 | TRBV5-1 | CASSLEDRTPTGELFF | TGCGCCAGCAGCTTGGAAGACAGGACCCCCACCGGGGAGCTGTTTTTT
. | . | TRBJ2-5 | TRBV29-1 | CSVETGETQYF | TGCAGCGTTGAAACGGGGGAGACCCAGTACTTC
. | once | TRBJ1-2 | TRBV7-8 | CASITYGEQHGYTF | TGTGCCAGCATCACCTATGGGGAGCAACATGGCTACACCTTC
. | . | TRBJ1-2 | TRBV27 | CASSLGSSYGYTF | TGTGCCAGCAGTTTGGGCAGCTCTTATGGCTACACCTTC
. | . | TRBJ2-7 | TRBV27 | CASSLQPPREQYF | TGTGCCAGCAGTTTACAACCCCCCCGGGAGCAGTACTTC
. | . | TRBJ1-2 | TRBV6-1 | CASNDDYGYTF | TGTGCCAGCAACGATGACTATGGCTACACCTTC